A selection of T cell receptor beta chains follows, all from one sample in a study of blood T cell repertoires in COVID-19. TCRdb's table, derived via immunoSEQ multiplex PCR, lists solely in-frame clones and lacks some. The repertoire consists of some 490,000 clones, with approximately 91% occurring once and the leading ten covering around 7.9%. Sequences were obtained from PBMCs or T cells enriched from blood (not recorded which). The receptors originated from a woman aged 55-70 years who had recovered from COVID-19. Both conserved end residues are part of each CDR3. A D gene is named only where the DNA matches it firmly. Where a row states a size, it is once, few, many or the class of an expanded clone; other rows omit it.

V	J	D	size	CDR3	DNA
TRBV2	TRBJ2-6	TRBD1	-	CASSLGQLFSGANVLTF	TGTGCCAGCAGCCTGGGACAGCTGTTTTCTGGGGCCAACGTCCTGACTTTC
TRBV5-5	TRBJ2-2	-	-	CASSLARGPGELFF	TGTGCCAGCAGCTTGGCACGCGGGCCCGGGGAGCTGTTTTTT
TRBV5-1	TRBJ1-6	-	-	CASSSTLSSYNSPLHF	TGCGCCAGCAGCTCGACACTGAGCTCCTATAATTCACCCCTCCACTTT
TRBV2	TRBJ2-6	TRBD2	-	CASSEGGLAGFSGVLTF	TGTGCCAGCAGTGAAGGGGGACTAGCGGGGTTCTCCGGCGTCCTGACTTTC
TRBV21-1	TRBJ2-6	-	-	CASRPDSNPISGANVLTF	TGTGCCAGCAGACCTGACTCCAACCCCATCTCTGGGGCCAACGTCCTGACTTTC
TRBV18	TRBJ2-6	TRBD1	-	CASSPLQGAGANVLTF	TGTGCCAGCTCACCACTGCAGGGGGCTGGGGCCAACGTCCTGACTTTC
TRBV4-1	TRBJ1-6	TRBD1	-	CASSPGTGGTYNSPLHF	TGCGCCAGCAGCCCCGGGACAGGGGGGACCTATAATTCACCCCTCCACTTT
TRBV5-6	TRBJ1-1	-	once	CASSLDGHLNTEAFF	TGTGCCAGCAGCTTGGACGGACACTTGAACACTGAAGCTTTCTTT
TRBV5-1	TRBJ2-4	TRBD1	-	CASSIDRVGGIQYF	TGCGCCAGCAGCATCGACAGGGTAGGGGGCATTCAGTACTTC
TRBV15	TRBJ2-5	TRBD2	-	CATSERDHQETQYF	TGTGCCACCAGCGAGCGGGACCACCAAGAGACCCAGTACTTC
TRBV27	TRBJ2-2	TRBD1	-	CASSPSGDRGRAGELFF	TGTGCCAGCAGTCCTAGTGGCGACAGGGGGCGGGCCGGGGAGCTGTTTTTT
TRBV7-2	TRBJ1-6	-	-	CASSLVGGSLKLKGSPLHF	TGTGCCAGCAGCTTAGTGGGGGGGTCCTTAAAATTAAAGGGGTCACCCCTCCACTTT
TRBV9	TRBJ1-1	-	-	CASSPWEEVKAFF	TGTGCCAGCAGCCCATGGGAGGAGGTGAAAGCTTTCTTT
TRBV5-1	TRBJ1-1	-	-	CASSTDMMNTEAFF	TGCGCCAGCAGCACGGACATGATGAACACTGAAGCTTTCTTT
TRBV5-1	TRBJ1-1	TRBD1	-	CASNRDRENTEAFF	TGCGCCAGCAACCGGGACAGGGAGAACACTGAAGCTTTCTTT
TRBV29-1	TRBJ2-7	-	-	CSVRQTEQYF	TGCAGCGTAAGACAGACAGAGCAGTACTTC
TRBV7-2	TRBJ1-2	TRBD1	once	CASSLGRARGRGYGYTF	TGTGCCAGCAGCTTAGGAAGGGCCAGGGGGCGAGGATATGGCTACACCTTC